The next 19 T cell receptor beta chains were all read from a single sample in a study of cytomegalovirus exposure and HLA in healthy donors. The study ran its PCR with 60 Vbeta and 13 Jbeta primers. Assay: immunoSEQ multiplex PCR; the TCRdb copy retains only in-frame clones and omits some. The repertoire consists of about 160,000 clones, with roughly 80% occurring once and the leading ten covering 7.5% to 9%. Sequenced: PBMCs. The receptors derive from a male donor in good health and CMV-seropositive.

This chain uses TRBV7-6 with TRBJ2-1, with D possibly being TRBD2 (6 bases). Germline lookup yields CDR1 SGHVS and CDR2 FNYEAQ. CDR3 length equals 13 residues. Trimming stripped 5 bases from V and 6 bases from J, with 11 bases between. This chain's CDR3 is CASSKGLPNEQFF. The CDR3 DNA sequence: TGTGCCAGCAGCAAAGGACTACCCAATGAGCAGTTCTTC.

V gene TRBV19 combines with J gene TRBJ1-1; 10 nucleotides match TRBD1. CDR3 length equals 15 residues. CDR1 and CDR2 from the germline V gene are LNHDA and SQIVND (reference sequence). V shed 8 bases and J 5 bases; nucleotides not matched to a gene: 11. The CDR3 sequence: CASSTGTGVWTEAFF. CDR3 nucleotide sequence: TGTGCCAGTTCCACCGGGACAGGGGTTTGGACTGAAGCTTTCTTT.

The rearrangement joins TRBV9 to TRBJ2-7; TRBD2 is a possible D gene (5 bases). This CDR3 comprises 15 residues. Trimming left V 0 bases short and J 3 bases short, with 13 bases between. Germline V gives CDR1 SGDLS, CDR2 YYNGEE. The CDR3 coding sequence is TGTGCCAGCAGCGTAGGGAGGCAAACGTACTACGAGCAGTACTTC. It codes for CASSVGRQTYYEQYF.

This clone was seen a few times. The chain has TRBV10-3 and TRBJ1-4, with TRBD1 as a possible D gene (5 bases). Trimming shortened V by 6 bases and J by 6 bases, and 11 bases separated the two germline ends. The germline gives CDR1 ENHRY, CDR2 SYGVKD. This CDR3 spans 13 amino acids. CDR3 in DNA: TGTGCCATCAGCACCGGGACTCATGAAAAACTGTTTTTT. Protein sequence: CAISTGTHEKLFF.

The chain employs TRBV2 and TRBJ2-3; TRBD1 might be the D (5 bases). Between the trimmed V and J ends, which lost 6 bases and 5 bases, there was a span of 6 bases. CDR1 and CDR2 from the germline V gene are SNHLY and FYNNEI. The CDR3 length is 11 residues. The CDR3 protein is CASRTGDTQYF. The CDR3 nucleotides are TGTGCCAGCAGAACAGGAGATACGCAGTATTTT.

V usage is TRBV19 and J usage is TRBJ1-5, with D unclear. This CDR3 has 15 amino acids. V lost 5 bases and J 5 bases, leaving 16 bases between the germline ends. Germline loops: CDR1 LNHDA, CDR2 SQIVND (reference sequence). CDR3 loop: CASSWEASADQPQHF. Here the CDR3 DNA reads TGTGCCAGTAGTTGGGAGGCCTCGGCGGATCAGCCCCAGCATTTT.

The gene calls are TRBV9 and TRBJ2-1, with D maybe TRBD2 (5 bases). V lost 0 bases and J lost 7, with 17 bases in between. The length of the CDR3 is 16 residues. Germline lookup yields CDR1 SGDLS and CDR2 YYNGEE. The CDR3 DNA reads as TGTGCCAGCAGCGTAGGTTGGACTGCCGGTTGGAATGAGCAGTTCTTC. Its translation: CASSVGWTAGWNEQFF. Supplemented by reference TRBV9 and TRBJ2-1, the full variable domain reads DSGVTQTPKHLITATGQRVTLRCSPRSGDLSVYWYQQSLDQGLQFLIQYYNGEERAKGNILERFSAQQFPDLHSELNLSSLELGDSALYFCASSVGWTAGWNEQFFGPGTRLTVL.

The chain has TRBV30 and TRBJ1-1; 8 nucleotides align to TRBD1. CDR1 is GTSNPN and CDR2 is SVGIG in the germline V gene (reference sequence). V dropped 3 bases and J dropped 5; count of bases not matched to a gene: 5. The CDR3 covers 13 residues. CDR3 bases: TGTGCCTGGAGCCCGACAGGGGAAACTGAAGCTTTCTTT. This encodes CAWSPTGETEAFF.

This clone appeared once. This chain joins TRBV28 and TRBJ1-2; D is unresolved. V lost 1 base and J lost 5, with 2 bases in between. This CDR3 is 11 amino acids long. CDR1 is MDHEN, CDR2 SYDVKM, per germline. CDR3 amino acids: CASSLSYGYTF. CDR3 DNA sequence: TGTGCCAGCAGTTTATCTTATGGCTACACCTTC.

A note on this clone: The junction shows a germline mismatch at one end, possibly a read error. The rearrangement joins TRBV13 to TRBJ1-5, with 7 bases matching TRBD1. The CDR3 contains 16 residues. In germline, CDR1 is PRHDT, CDR2 FYEKMQ (reference sequence). The CDR3 spells CASSIPGQDGNRPQHF. The CDR3, as DNA: TGTGCCAGCAGCATACCCGGACAGGACGGCAATCGGCCCCAGCATTTT.

V is TRBV5-1 and J is TRBJ1-4; 9 nucleotides agree with TRBD1. This CDR3 has 15 amino acids. J lost 4 bases, V lost 4 bases, and 5 bases had no gene match. Germline values: CDR1 SGHRS, CDR2 YFSETQ. The CDR3 bases are TGCGCCAGCAGCCCGCCGGGACAGGGTAATGAAAAACTGTTTTTT. Translated: CASSPPGQGNEKLFF.

J is TRBJ2-3 and V is TRBV5-6, with a tentative D call TRBD1 (6 bases). V lost 4 bases to trimming and J lost 0 bases, with 15 bases between them. The CDR3 length is 16 residues. Per germline, CDR1 SGHDT and CDR2 YYEEEE. The CDR3 is CASSPLTGSSTDTQYF. In DNA, the CDR3 is TGTGCCAGCAGCCCTTTGACAGGATCTAGCACAGATACGCAGTATTTT.

The chain carries TRBV7-2 and TRBJ1-2; D might be TRBD1 (6 bases). The CDR3 extends over 15 amino acids. CDR1 SGHTA and CDR2 FQGNSA come from the germline V gene. Trimming removed 4 bases at V and 6 bases at J, with 18 bases between. The CDR3 here is CASSSPGRGRNGYTF. In nucleotides, the CDR3 is TGTGCCAGCAGCTCCCCGGGGCGGGGGCGTAATGGCTACACCTTC.

The V gene is TRBV30, the J gene TRBJ2-7; D is possibly TRBD2 (6 bases). The germline V gene encodes CDR1 GTSNPN and CDR2 SVGIG (reference sequence). The CDR3 runs to 15 residues. Between the trimmed V and J ends, which lost 2 bases and 2 bases, there was a span of 16 bases. Here the CDR3 reads CAWSKDGGTTYEQYF. The CDR3 DNA is TGTGCCTGGAGTAAAGACGGGGGTACGACCTACGAGCAGTACTTC.

This clone was observed once. The CDR3 bases are TGTGCCAGCAGTCTCCGGGGTAGCGGGACTTACGAGCAGTACTTC. Protein sequence: CASSLRGSGTYEQYF. This chain uses TRBV6-5 with TRBJ2-7, with 8 bases identical to TRBD2. The CDR3 sequence is 15 residues long. Trimming removed 5 bases from V and 4 bases from J; junction bases left unmatched: 10. Per the germline V gene, CDR1 is MNHEY and CDR2 is SVGAGI.

The J gene is TRBJ2-5, the V gene TRBV6-6; D uncertain. The germline V gene encodes CDR1 MNHNY and CDR2 SVGAGI (reference sequence). V lost 5 bases and J 5 bases, leaving 6 bases between the germline ends. The CDR3 contains 11 residues. The CDR3 loop reads CASSPEETQYF. Written as DNA, the CDR3 is TGTGCCAGCAGTCCCGAGGAGACCCAGTACTTC.

This chain connects TRBV28 to TRBJ1-5; D is unresolved. CDR1 MDHEN and CDR2 SYDVKM come from the germline V gene. This CDR3 is built from 15 residues. Trimming stripped 6 bases from V and 1 base from J, with 13 bases between. The CDR3 bases are TGTGCCAGCAGGGGTTCCGAGGGAAGCAATCAGCCCCAGCATTTT. It codes for CASRGSEGSNQPQHF. The full variable domain, completed using reference TRBV28 and TRBJ1-5, is DVKVTQSSRYLVKRTGEKVFLECVQDMDHENMFWYRQDPGLGLRLIYFSYDVKMKEKGDIPEGYSVSREKKERFSLILESASTNQTSMYLCASRGSEGSNQPQHFGDGTRLSIL.

This clone was recorded once. V usage is TRBV18 and J usage is TRBJ1-1; no firm D call. Between the trimmed V and J ends, which lost 1 base and 7 bases, there was a span of 7 bases. The CDR3 is made up of 12 amino acids. Germline V gene sequence: CDR1 KGHSH, CDR2 LQKENI. CDR3 bases: TGTGCCAGCTCACCACGGCGGGATGAAGCTTTCTTT. It yields the protein CASSPRRDEAFF.

The chain combines TRBV4-3 with TRBJ2-3, with D tentatively TRBD2 (5 bases). The CDR3 has 15 residues. V was clipped by 0 bases and J by 0 bases, with 7 bases between them. Looked up from germline, CDR1 is LGHNA and CDR2 is YSLEER. CDR3 region: CASSQERASTDTQYF. In DNA form, the CDR3 reads TGCGCCAGCAGCCAAGAGAGGGCTAGCACAGATACGCAGTATTTT.